This is a list of T cell receptor beta chains from one sample in a study of regulatory T cells in long-lasting Graves disease. TCRdb re-derived calls from the multiplex PCR reads in MiXCR, one entry per CDR3 protein. The table shows a few hundred thousand distinct CDR3 sequences, with around 22% occurring only once. The specimen comprised peripheral blood mononuclear cells (PBMCs), sampled when the disease was refractory, from a patient treated with antithyroid drugs. The receptor source for this set is a female donor with Graves disease. The CDR3 runs from the conserved cysteine through the conserved F or W.

V,J,CDR3
TRBV7-3,TRBJ2-7,CASSLGSGYEQYF
TRBV7-2,TRBJ2-7,CASSWTSGSSYEQYF
TRBV6-1,TRBJ1-3,CASSTSGPWGNTIYF
TRBV2,TRBJ2-5,CASSEGHETQYF
TRBV20-1,TRBJ2-7,CSAMSAGGSHEQYF
TRBV30,TRBJ2-7,CAWTAGTGVNEQYF
TRBV7-3,TRBJ1-2,CASSLTTRRSSGYTF
TRBV12-3/TRBV12-4,TRBJ1-5,CASSDTGASNQPQHF
TRBV29-1,TRBJ1-1,CSVFTGTGVTEAFF
TRBV5-1,TRBJ1-1,CASSPRDRGGSVNTEAFF
TRBV28,TRBJ1-4,CASKAGAEKLFF
TRBV3-1,TRBJ2-7,CASSQTGEQYF
TRBV20-1,TRBJ2-4,CSASQGGRVTKNIQYF
TRBV24-1,TRBJ2-2,CATSDVMEANTGELFF
TRBV6-2/TRBV6-3,TRBJ2-6,CASSGPRTPGANVLTF
TRBV29-1,TRBJ1-2,CSVGLGEGYGYTF
TRBV9,TRBJ2-1,CASSVRSELAGSNEQFF
TRBV11-1,TRBJ1-6,CASSFEGRNSPLHF
TRBV5-5,TRBJ2-5,CASSGGPAQETQYF
TRBV28,TRBJ1-4,CASREGGAREKLFF
TRBV5-1,TRBJ1-1,CASSLDGRGGNTEAFF
TRBV6-9,TRBJ2-3,CASSWGVDGDTQYF
TRBV29-1,TRBJ1-1,CSVERRLMNTEAFF
TRBV20-1,TRBJ2-7,CSARDPGQGPYEQYF
TRBV5-1,TRBJ2-7,CASSFGFGTVSYEQYF
TRBV30,TRBJ1-6,CAWEGVYNSPLHF
TRBV20-1,TRBJ2-3,CSATQAHHTDTQYF
TRBV20-1,TRBJ2-7,CSATGTGTIVQYF
TRBV5-1,TRBJ2-7,CASSLHSGGTYEQYF
TRBV3-1,TRBJ1-1,CASSQSAQGEVNTEAFF
TRBV6-5,TRBJ1-5,CASSYSESQPQHF
TRBV6-1,TRBJ1-2,CASSLILNGYTF
TRBV12-3/TRBV12-4,TRBJ2-7,CASTIGDSTYEQYF
TRBV18,TRBJ2-2,CASSPRTGADTGELFF
TRBV4-1,TRBJ1-6,CASSQVESSSPLHF
TRBV6-1,TRBJ2-2,CASSPMDPLTGELFF
TRBV7-2,TRBJ2-7,CASRPGLAGGPYEQYF
TRBV5-1,TRBJ2-3,CASSLGWNTDTQYF
TRBV6-1,TRBJ2-7,CASSRRDRGREQYF
TRBV12-3/TRBV12-4,TRBJ1-5,CASSLGFGGNQPQHF
TRBV28,TRBJ1-1,CASTHDRLPHHTEAFF
TRBV12-3/TRBV12-4,TRBJ1-1,CASSFLGSAEAFF
TRBV30,TRBJ1-2,CAWSPGGPKNYGYTF
TRBV7-8,TRBJ2-5,CASSPPPGQGETQYF
TRBV28,TRBJ2-5,CASSLGTGLQETQYF
TRBV20-1,TRBJ2-7,CSASIGGHEQYF
TRBV19,TRBJ1-5,CASSIRYSNQPQHF
TRBV7-8,TRBJ2-7,CASSLRPGTGSYEQYF
TRBV13,TRBJ2-1,CASSSTSGSFSYNEQFF
TRBV2,TRBJ1-2,CASARDRGDYGYTF
TRBV10-3,TRBJ2-7,CAISGENIQYF
TRBV6-1,TRBJ2-1,CASSTLPGQGSRNEQFF
TRBV5-4,TRBJ2-7,CASSLGLTTYEQYF
TRBV5-1,TRBJ1-1,CASSLKRVREVTEAFF
TRBV19,TRBJ1-5,CASSTDREPQHF
TRBV28,TRBJ2-1,CASRQGGPGREQFF
TRBV5-5,TRBJ1-1,CASTGGGNTEAFF